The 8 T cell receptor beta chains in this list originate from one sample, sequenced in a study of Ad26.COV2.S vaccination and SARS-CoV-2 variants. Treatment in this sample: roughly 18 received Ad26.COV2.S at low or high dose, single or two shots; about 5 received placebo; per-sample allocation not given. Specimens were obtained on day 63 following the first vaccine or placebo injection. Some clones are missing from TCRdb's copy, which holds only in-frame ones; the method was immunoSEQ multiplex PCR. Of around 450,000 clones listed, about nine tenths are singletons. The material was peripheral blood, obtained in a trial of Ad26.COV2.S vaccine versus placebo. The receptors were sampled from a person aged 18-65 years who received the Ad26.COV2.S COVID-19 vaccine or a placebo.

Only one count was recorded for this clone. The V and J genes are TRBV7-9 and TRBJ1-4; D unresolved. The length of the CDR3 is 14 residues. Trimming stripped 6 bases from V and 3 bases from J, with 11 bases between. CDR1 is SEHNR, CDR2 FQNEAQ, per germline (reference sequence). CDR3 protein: CASSPGVANEKLFF. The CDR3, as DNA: TGTGCCAGCAGTCCCGGGGTGGCTAATGAAAAACTGTTTTTT.

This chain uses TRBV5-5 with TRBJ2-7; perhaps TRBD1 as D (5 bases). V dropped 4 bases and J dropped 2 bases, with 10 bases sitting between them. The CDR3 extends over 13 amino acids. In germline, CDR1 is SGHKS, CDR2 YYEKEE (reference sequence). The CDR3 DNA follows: TGTGCCAGCAGCATTCGACAGACCTACGAGCAGTACTTC. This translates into CASSIRQTYEQYF.

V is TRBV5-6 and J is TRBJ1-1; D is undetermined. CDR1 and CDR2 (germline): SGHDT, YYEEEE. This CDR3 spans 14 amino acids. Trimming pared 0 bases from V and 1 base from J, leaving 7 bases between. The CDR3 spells CASSLAGKNTEAFF. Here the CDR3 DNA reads TGTGCCAGCAGCTTGGCGGGAAAGAACACTGAAGCTTTCTTT.

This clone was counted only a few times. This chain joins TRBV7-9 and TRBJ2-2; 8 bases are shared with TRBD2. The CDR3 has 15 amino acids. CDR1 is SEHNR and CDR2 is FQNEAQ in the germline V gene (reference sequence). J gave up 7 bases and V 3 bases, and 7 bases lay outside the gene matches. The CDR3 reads CASSFWREVNGELFF. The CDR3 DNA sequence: TGTGCCAGCAGCTTTTGGCGGGAGGTGAACGGGGAGCTGTTTTTT.

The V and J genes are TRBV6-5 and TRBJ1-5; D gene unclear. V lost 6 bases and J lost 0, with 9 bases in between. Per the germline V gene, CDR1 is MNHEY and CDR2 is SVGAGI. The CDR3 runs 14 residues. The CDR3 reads CASRAGYSNQPQHF. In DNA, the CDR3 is TGTGCCAGCAGGGCAGGTTATAGCAATCAGCCCCAGCATTTT.

The DNA of the CDR3 is TGTGCCAGCAGCTCTCCTCGGGGGGAGGGGTACAATGAGCAGTTCTTC. Translation: CASSSPRGEGYNEQFF. This chain connects TRBV7-2 to TRBJ2-1; 7 nucleotides align to TRBD2. The CDR3 runs 16 residues. V gave up 4 bases and J gave up 4 bases; unmatched junction bases: 10. Germline assignment: CDR1 SGHTA and CDR2 FQGNSA.

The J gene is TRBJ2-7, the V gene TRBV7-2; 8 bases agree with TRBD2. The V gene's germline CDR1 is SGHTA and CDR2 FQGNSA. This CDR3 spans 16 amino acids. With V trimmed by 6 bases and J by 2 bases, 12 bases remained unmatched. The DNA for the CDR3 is TGTGCCAGCAGTAAGGGACGGGGGGGGAGTGCCTACGAGCAGTACTTC. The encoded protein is CASSKGRGGSAYEQYF.

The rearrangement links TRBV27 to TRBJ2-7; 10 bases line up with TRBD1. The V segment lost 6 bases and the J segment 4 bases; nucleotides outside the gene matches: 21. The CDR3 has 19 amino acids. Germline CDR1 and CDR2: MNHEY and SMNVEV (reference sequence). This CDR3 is CASSERPHSGTGELYEQYF. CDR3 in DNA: TGTGCCAGCAGCGAACGCCCTCATTCCGGGACAGGGGAATTATACGAGCAGTACTTC.